Below are 25 T cell receptor beta chains sequenced from a single sample in a study of cytomegalovirus exposure and HLA in healthy donors. PCR used 60 Vbeta primers and 13 Jbeta primers. TCRdb's copy holds only in-frame clones and misses some; the assay was immunoSEQ multiplex PCR. The sample has around 200,000 clones, more than 75% seen once. The sample consisted of PBMCs. The receptor set was obtained from a woman aged 18-30 years in good health and CMV-seronegative.

V usage is TRBV5-1 and J usage is TRBJ1-1; D is possibly TRBD1 (5 bases). Germline V lookup: CDR1 SGHRS, CDR2 YFSETQ. The CDR3 spans 14 residues. Deletions cut 7 bases from V and 5 bases from J, with 18 bases between. As DNA, the CDR3 is TGCGCCAGCTACCTTGGGGGGAGTGAAACTGAAGCTTTCTTT. Protein sequence: CASYLGGSETEAFF.

V usage is TRBV4-2 and J usage is TRBJ2-7; a possible D gene is TRBD2 (6 bases). Germline values: CDR1 LGHNA, CDR2 YNFKEQ. The CDR3 contains 17 residues. Trimming cost V 0 bases and J 5 bases, with 20 bases left between them. CDR3 region: CASSQDIGEDPLHEQYF. CDR3 DNA sequence: TGTGCCAGCAGCCAAGATATAGGGGAGGATCCCCTCCACGAGCAGTACTTC.

This chain connects TRBV28 to TRBJ2-3; D perhaps matches TRBD2 (6 bases). Deletions cut 8 bases from V and 2 bases from J, with 14 bases between. Germline V CDR1 and CDR2: MDHEN, SYDVKM. This CDR3 has 14 residues. Written as DNA, the CDR3 is TGTGCCAGCTGGGGGGACTCTCTCACAGATACGCAGTATTTT. This encodes CASWGDSLTDTQYF.

This rearrangement joins TRBV2 to TRBJ2-1; TRBD1 might be the D (5 bases). CDR1 and CDR2 from the germline V gene are SNHLY and FYNNEI. V was trimmed by 6 bases and J by 0 bases, leaving 12 bases between them. This CDR3 is built from 15 residues. CDR3 sequence: CASSDKGISYNEQFF. CDR3 sequence (DNA): TGTGCCAGCAGCGATAAGGGGATCTCCTACAATGAGCAGTTCTTC.

This clone is a singleton in its sample. The J gene is TRBJ2-6, the V gene TRBV25-1; D unclear. This CDR3 contains 15 residues. The ends were cut back, 1 base at V and 0 bases at J, with 4 bases in the middle. The germline V gene has CDR1 MGHDK and CDR2 SYGVNS. This CDR3 is CASSEFSSGANVLTF. DNA for the CDR3: TGTGCCAGCAGTGAATTTAGCTCTGGGGCCAACGTCCTGACTTTC.

The chain's CDR3 is CASSRLGQNVAKNIQYF. The CDR3 DNA reads as TGTGCCAGTAGCCGATTGGGGCAAAATGTAGCCAAAAACATTCAGTACTTC. The chain couples TRBV19 to TRBJ2-4, with D perhaps TRBD1 (5 bases). V lost 6 bases and J lost 0, with 18 bases in between. Germline loops: CDR1 LNHDA, CDR2 SQIVND (reference sequence). The CDR3 sequence is 17 residues long.

This clone was recorded only once. The chain carries TRBV4-2 and TRBJ2-3, with TRBD2 identical over 11 bases. The CDR3 loop spans 17 amino acids. V lost 0 bases to trimming and J lost 2 bases; unmatched junction nucleotides: 4. The germline V gene has CDR1 LGHNA and CDR2 YNFKEQ. The CDR3 sequence is CASSQEPGLAATDTQYF. In DNA form, the CDR3 reads TGTGCCAGCAGCCAAGAGCCGGGACTAGCGGCCACAGATACGCAGTATTTT.

The rearrangement uses TRBV5-1 and TRBJ2-6, with D unresolved. Per the germline V gene, CDR1 is SGHRS and CDR2 is YFSETQ. V was shortened by 0 bases and J by 0 bases, with 10 bases between the two germline ends. The CDR3 is 17 amino acids. In DNA form, the CDR3 reads TGCGCCAGCAGCTTGGACCTTTCTACCTCTGGGGCCAACGTCCTGACTTTC. Protein: CASSLDLSTSGANVLTF.

V is TRBV29-1 and J is TRBJ2-3, with 8 nucleotides matching TRBD1. The CDR3 spans 15 residues. Germline trimming cut 6 bases from V and 3 bases from J; bases unmatched to any gene: 11. Germline V gives CDR1 SQVTM, CDR2 ANQGSEA. CDR3 bases: TGCAGCGTGGGCCGAGGACAGGGTCAGACAGATACGCAGTATTTT. This sequence encodes CSVGRGQGQTDTQYF.

J is TRBJ1-1 and V is TRBV6-5, with TRBD1 matching 8 bases. Germline V gene sequence: CDR1 MNHEY, CDR2 SVGAGI. The V and J ends lost 6 bases and 5 bases, in that order; junction bases with no gene match: 11. The CDR3 has 15 residues. CDR3 sequence (DNA): TGTGCCAGCAGCCGAGAAGACAGGGGTAGTACTGAAGCTTTCTTT. Translating it yields CASSREDRGSTEAFF.

This clone was observed many times. The chain recombines TRBV29-1 with TRBJ2-7; TRBD2 matches 12 bases. The V gene's germline CDR1 is SQVTM and CDR2 ANQGSEA. This CDR3 spans 13 amino acids. V shed 7 bases, J shed 5 bases, and the junction held 6 bases outside the gene matches. In DNA, the CDR3 is TGCAGCGGGAGAACTAGCGGGGGGAACGAGCAGTACTTC. Translating gives CSGRTSGGNEQYF.

The rearrangement links TRBV6-5 to TRBJ2-5; unclear D gene. Germline V gene sequence: CDR1 MNHEY, CDR2 SVGAGI. The ends were cut back, 2 bases at V and 1 base at J, with 8 bases in the middle. There are 14 residues in the CDR3. As DNA, the CDR3 is TGTGCCAGCAGTTACACAGTAAGCCAAGAGACCCAGTACTTC. It encodes CASSYTVSQETQYF.

This chain connects TRBV13 to TRBJ2-4; the D gene is possibly TRBD2 (8 bases). Between the trimmed V and J ends, which lost 5 bases and 6 bases, there was a span of 26 bases. The CDR3 length is 18 residues. The germline gives CDR1 PRHDT, CDR2 FYEKMQ (reference sequence). The CDR3 coding sequence is TGTGCCAGCAGCCTCGGGACAGCCGGGGGGGCCCTCCTAAACATTCAGTACTTC. It encodes CASSLGTAGGALLNIQYF. Supplemented by reference TRBV13 and TRBJ2-4, the full variable domain reads AAGVIQSPRHLIKEKRETATLKCYPIPRHDTVYWYQQGPGQDPQFLISFYEKMQSDKGSIPDRFSAQQFSDYHSELNMSSLELGDSALYFCASSLGTAGGALLNIQYFGAGTRLSVL.

The chain recombines TRBV6-5 with TRBJ2-2, with D hard to call. Germline V gives CDR1 MNHEY, CDR2 SVGAGI. CDR3 length equals 14 residues. Deletions cut 4 bases from V and 0 bases from J, with 6 bases between. The CDR3 region is CASSLGPNTGELFF. In DNA, the CDR3 is TGTGCCAGCAGTTTGGGCCCGAACACCGGGGAGCTGTTTTTT.

The chain joins TRBV6-1 to TRBJ2-3; 8 nucleotides match TRBD2. Germline loops: CDR1 MNHNS, CDR2 SASEGT. Germline trimming cut 6 bases from V and 1 base from J; bases unmatched to any gene: 0. The CDR3 runs to 13 residues. CDR3 coding DNA: TGTGCCAGCAGGACTAGCGGCACAGATACGCAGTATTTT. Its protein product is CASRTSGTDTQYF.

This chain connects TRBV9 to TRBJ2-2; the match to TRBD2 covers 9 bases. V shed 2 bases and J 1 base; nucleotides not matched to a gene: 0. Germline V gene sequence: CDR1 SGDLS, CDR2 YYNGEE. The CDR3 runs to 15 residues. The CDR3 nucleotides are TGTGCCAGCAGCGTTAGCGGGGGGAACACCGGGGAGCTGTTTTTT. It yields the protein CASSVSGGNTGELFF.

This chain joins TRBV5-1 and TRBJ2-7; tentative D call: TRBD2 (7 bases). This CDR3 is 15 amino acids long. Germline V lookup: CDR1 SGHRS, CDR2 YFSETQ. Deletions cut 4 bases from V and 0 bases from J, with 14 bases between. CDR3 coding DNA: TGCGCCAGCAGCCCACCGGGGGGCCGCTCCTACGAGCAGTACTTC. It yields the protein CASSPPGGRSYEQYF.

The rearrangement uses TRBV19 and TRBJ1-4; the match to TRBD1 covers 8 bases. Germline V gene data show CDR1 as LNHDA and CDR2 as SQIVND (reference sequence). J was trimmed by 8 bases and V by 7 bases; bases with no gene match: 9. The CDR3 consists of 14 residues. The chain's CDR3 is CASTLTGVGEKLFF. CDR3 DNA sequence: TGTGCCAGTACCCTGACAGGGGTAGGAGAAAAACTGTTTTTT.

This sequence joins TRBV18 and TRBJ2-1, with a weak D call TRBD2 (5 bases). The CDR3 totals 14 residues. The V end lost 7 bases, the J end lost 6 bases, and 16 bases lay between the germline ends. Germline CDR1 KGHSH, CDR2 LQKENI. The CDR3 DNA reads TGTGCCAGCTTACCGGATCTCGAGGGCAATGAGCAGTTCTTC. Encoded protein: CASLPDLEGNEQFF.

The chain carries TRBV7-8 and TRBJ1-5; D unclear. The V gene lost 1 base and the J gene lost 4 bases, with 14 bases spanning the gap. CDR1 and CDR2 (germline): SGHVS, FQNEAQ. The CDR3 is 16 amino acids. CDR3 sequence: CASSLEGLGMNQPQHF. The CDR3 region has the DNA TGTGCCAGCAGCTTAGAAGGCCTAGGCATGAATCAGCCCCAGCATTTT.

In its sample, this clone was seen a few times. This sequence joins TRBV19 and TRBJ1-1; TRBD1 is a possible D gene (5 bases). V lost 7 bases to trimming and J lost 4 bases, with 16 bases between them. The V gene's germline CDR1 is LNHDA and CDR2 SQIVND (reference sequence). The CDR3 runs to 14 residues. The CDR3 spells CASNWDGGSTEAFF. As DNA, the CDR3 is TGTGCCAGTAATTGGGACGGGGGTAGCACTGAAGCTTTCTTT.

The chain joins TRBV6-5 to TRBJ2-1; the match to TRBD2 covers 7 bases. The CDR3 extends over 14 amino acids. V was pared by 6 bases and J by 7 bases, with 9 bases of the junction left unmatched. CDR1 and CDR2 (germline): MNHEY, SVGAGI. The DNA for the CDR3 is TGTGCCAGCAGCCCCGAACTAGCGACGAATGAGCAGTTCTTC. Its protein is CASSPELATNEQFF.

The chain uses TRBV5-1 and TRBJ2-3; 12 positions match TRBD2. The junction had 3 bases not matched to a gene; V was cut back by 1 base and J by 3 bases. Germline CDR1 SGHRS, CDR2 YFSETQ. The CDR3 length is 16 residues. The CDR3 region is CASSLKLAGGTDTQYF. The CDR3 DNA is TGCGCCAGCAGCTTGAAACTAGCGGGGGGTACAGATACGCAGTATTTT. Together with reference TRBV5-1 and TRBJ2-3, the CDR3 gives the full variable domain: KAGVTQTPRYLIKTRGQQVTLSCSPISGHRSVSWYQQTPGQGLQFLFEYFSETQRNKGNFPGRFSGRQFSNSRSEMNVSTLELGDSALYLCASSLKLAGGTDTQYFGPGTRLTVL.

This chain uses TRBV7-7 with TRBJ2-3; possibly TRBD2 for D (6 bases). V gave up 5 bases and J gave up 5 bases, with 17 bases separating them. The CDR3 contains 15 residues. Germline-derived CDR1 and CDR2 are SSHAT and FNYEAQ (reference sequence). The CDR3 DNA reads as TGTGCCAGCAGCCCTTCCCCTGGGGAGGTAGATACGCAGTATTTT. Encoded protein: CASSPSPGEVDTQYF.

Only a few counts were recorded for this clone. V gene TRBV7-8 combines with J gene TRBJ2-1; 10 nucleotides agree with TRBD2. The germline CDR1 and CDR2 sequences are SGHVS and FQNEAQ. This CDR3 has 18 residues. V lost 1 base to trimming and J lost 6 bases; unmatched junction nucleotides: 12. The CDR3 here is CASSLVAGGAYQLNEQFF. For the CDR3, the DNA is TGTGCCAGCAGCTTAGTAGCGGGGGGAGCCTACCAGCTCAATGAGCAGTTCTTC.